These 22 T cell receptor beta chains were all obtained from the same sample, sequenced in a study of OX40 agonist ivuxolimab in advanced cancers. The method was immunoSEQ multiplex PCR; TCRdb's version includes in-frame clones alone and lacks a portion of them. The sample holds about 46,000 clones, over 75% seen once. The sequences come from CD4+ or CD8+ T cells sorted from blood, collected in a trial of the OX40 agonist ivuxolimab. The receptor set was obtained from an adult with an advanced solid tumor such as melanoma, head and neck, liver or kidney cancer.

This clone occurred once. The V and J genes are TRBV6-1 and TRBJ1-1, with D maybe TRBD1 (6 bases). V lost 2 bases and J 0 bases, leaving 13 bases between the germline ends. Germline V gene data show CDR1 as MNHNS and CDR2 as SASEGT. The CDR3 extends over 16 amino acids. Here the CDR3 DNA reads TGTGCCAGCAGTGAATGGCAGGGGTACATGAACACTGAAGCTTTCTTT. Its translation is CASSEWQGYMNTEAFF.

V usage is TRBV5-5 and J usage is TRBJ2-4; 7 bases align to TRBD2. The CDR3 length is 12 residues. The V and J ends lost 6 bases and 8 bases, in that order; junction bases with no gene match: 5. Germline V gene data show CDR1 as SGHKS and CDR2 as YYEKEE (reference sequence). As DNA, the CDR3 is TGTGCCAGCACTAAGGCGGGGGACATTCAGTACTTC. It translates to CASTKAGDIQYF.

The J gene is TRBJ2-3, the V gene TRBV2, with D unclear. Trimming removed 4 bases from V and 3 bases from J, with 11 bases in between. The CDR3 is 14 amino acids. The germline gives CDR1 SNHLY, CDR2 FYNNEI. The CDR3 spells CASSGEIGTDTQYF. The CDR3 nucleotides are TGTGCCAGCAGTGGTGAAATTGGGACAGATACGCAGTATTTT.

The chain carries TRBV5-6 and TRBJ1-2; D remains unclear. The CDR3 spans 12 residues. Germline V gene sequence: CDR1 SGHDT, CDR2 YYEEEE. V lost 4 bases to trimming and J lost 5 bases, with 9 bases between them. CDR3 DNA: TGTGCCAGCAGCCCCGCCGAGTATGGCTACACCTTC. Amino acids: CASSPAEYGYTF.

The chain uses TRBV6-1 and TRBJ2-7; the D gene is possibly TRBD2 (6 bases). CDR1 is MNHNS and CDR2 is SASEGT in the germline V gene. This CDR3 has 13 residues. Trimming removed 3 bases from V and 6 bases from J, with 12 bases in between. CDR3 sequence (DNA): TGTGCCAGCAGTGAGGGGGGTCGATTCGAGCAGTACTTC. Its protein is CASSEGGRFEQYF.

The gene calls are TRBV6-1 and TRBJ2-7; TRBD1 matches 7 bases. Germline trimming cut 8 bases from V and 3 bases from J; bases unmatched to any gene: 10. The CDR3 spans 14 residues. Germline assignment: CDR1 MNHNS and CDR2 SASEGT. In nucleotides, the CDR3 is TGTGCCAGCTCCCCAGTAAGACAGGGCTACGAGCAGTACTTC. Translated, it gives CASSPVRQGYEQYF.

The chain is built from TRBV21-1 and TRBJ2-1; the D call in the table, TRBD1, was not verified against the DNA. TRBV21-1 is marked as a pseudogene. The CDR3 is 15 amino acids. The CDR3 here is CASSKVGQFTNEQFF. CDR3 sequence (DNA): TGTGCCAGCAGCAAAGTTGGGCAGTTCACAAATGAGCAGTTCTTC.

The V call is TRBV7-2, the J call TRBJ2-3; a possible D gene is TRBD2 (7 bases). The germline gives CDR1 SGHTA, CDR2 FQGNSA. The CDR3 length is 15 residues. V was cut by 2 bases and J by 4 bases, with 13 bases left in between. As DNA, the CDR3 is TGTGCCAGCAGCTTAAGGGGGGGGCCCTCAGATACGCAGTATTTT. Translating it yields CASSLRGGPSDTQYF.

The CDR3 nucleotides read TGTGCCACGAAGCACAGGGTATCTACTAATTCACCCCTCCACTTT. The encoded protein is CATKHRVSTNSPLHF. The V gene is TRBV15, the J gene TRBJ1-6; TRBD1 is a possible D gene (6 bases). The CDR3 is 15 residues long. Germline assignment: CDR1 LNHNV and CDR2 YYDKDF (reference sequence). Trimming took 9 bases from V and 6 from J, leaving 18 bases between them. The full variable domain, completed using reference TRBV15 and TRBJ1-6, is DAMVIQNPRYQVTQFGKPVTLSCSQTLNHNVMYWYQQKSSQAPKLLFHYYDKDFNNEADTPDNFQSRRPNTSFCFLDIRSPGLGDTAMYLCATKHRVSTNSPLHFGNGTRLTVT.

This sequence joins TRBV27 and TRBJ2-2; no definite D call. Germline CDR1 MNHEY, CDR2 SMNVEV (reference sequence). The V end lost 0 bases, the J end lost 7 bases, and 9 bases lay between the germline ends. This CDR3 comprises 14 residues. CDR3 nucleotides: TGTGCCAGCAGTTTATCGTTGATAATCGGGGAGCTGTTTTTT. Translating it yields CASSLSLIIGELFF.

The V gene is TRBV9, the J gene TRBJ1-2, with D unclear. The V gene lost 0 bases and the J gene lost 7 bases, with 16 bases spanning the gap. The CDR3 length is 15 residues. Germline lookup yields CDR1 SGDLS and CDR2 YYNGEE. CDR3 in amino acids: CASSVGLDPKGGYTF. In nucleotides, the CDR3 is TGTGCCAGCAGCGTAGGCTTGGACCCCAAAGGTGGCTACACCTTC. Complete variable domain (other parts from reference TRBV9 and TRBJ1-2): DSGVTQTPKHLITATGQRVTLRCSPRSGDLSVYWYQQSLDQGLQFLIQYYNGEERAKGNILERFSAQQFPDLHSELNLSSLELGDSALYFCASSVGLDPKGGYTFGSGTRLTVV.

The J gene is TRBJ1-1, the V gene TRBV6-1; tentatively, D is TRBD1 (6 bases). CDR1 MNHNS and CDR2 SASEGT come from the germline V gene. Trimming stripped 7 bases from V and 7 bases from J, with 13 bases between. The CDR3 consists of 12 residues. The CDR3 DNA is TGTGCCAGCATACTCAAGGGGGGTGAAGCTTTCTTT. This sequence encodes CASILKGGEAFF.

There are a few counts of this clone. The chain employs TRBV2 and TRBJ1-5; no clear D. V dropped 7 bases and J dropped 2 bases, with 6 bases sitting between them. Germline values: CDR1 SNHLY, CDR2 FYNNEI. This CDR3 has 12 amino acids. The CDR3 DNA reads TGTGCCAGCAATCAGGGCAATCAGCCCCAGCATTTT. Its protein product is CASNQGNQPQHF.

This clone is a singleton in its sample. The genes are TRBV7-2 and TRBJ2-1, with a weak D call TRBD2 (5 bases). Germline V lookup: CDR1 SGHTA, CDR2 FQGNSA. V lost 4 bases to trimming and J lost 5 bases, with 12 bases between them. The CDR3 totals 14 residues. CDR3 in DNA: TGTGCCAGCAGCTCCCTCCGGGGTAACAATGAGCAGTTCTTC. Amino acid sequence: CASSSLRGNNEQFF.

The chain couples TRBV15 to TRBJ2-3; D is perhaps TRBD1 or TRBD2 (6 bases each). V dropped 8 bases and J dropped 3 bases, with 15 bases sitting between them. The germline V gene encodes CDR1 LNHNV and CDR2 YYDKDF (reference sequence). The CDR3 consists of 14 residues. The CDR3 nucleotides read TGTGCCACCTCTCCGGGGGCGAAAACAGATACGCAGTATTTT. This encodes CATSPGAKTDTQYF.

The genes are TRBV30 and TRBJ1-3; the D is unclear. The germline gives CDR1 GTSNPN, CDR2 SVGIG (reference sequence). CDR3 length: 14 residues. The germline V and J ends were trimmed by 0 bases and 0 bases, with 6 bases remaining between them. The CDR3 region is CAWSVSSSGNTIYF. The CDR3 coding sequence is TGTGCCTGGAGTGTCTCCTCCTCTGGAAACACCATATATTTT.

The chain links TRBV9 to TRBJ2-3; D is uncertain. Germline V CDR1 and CDR2: SGDLS, YYNGEE. Deletions cut 0 bases from V and 6 bases from J, with 14 bases between. The CDR3 consists of 15 residues. CDR3 protein: CASSVGLSVGDTQYF. The CDR3 DNA follows: TGTGCCAGCAGCGTAGGCCTCAGCGTGGGGGATACGCAGTATTTT.

This clone occurred once. Written as DNA, the CDR3 is TGTGCCAGCAGTGAAGCGTGGGGCGTCGGCAATCAGCCCCAGCATTTT. Translated, it gives CASSEAWGVGNQPQHF. The V gene is TRBV6-1, the J gene TRBJ1-5, with a tentative D call TRBD1 (5 bases). The CDR3 covers 16 residues. Per the germline V gene, CDR1 is MNHNS and CDR2 is SASEGT. The germline V and J ends were trimmed by 0 bases and 2 bases, with 11 bases remaining between them.

The rearrangement joins TRBV4-1 to TRBJ1-4; D gene uncertain. CDR1 and CDR2 from the germline V gene are MGHRA and YSYEKL. The CDR3 consists of 16 residues. Trimming pared 0 bases from V and 8 bases from J, leaving 16 bases between. The CDR3 region has the DNA TGCGCCAGCAGCCAAGATCGTTCCGGCGATGTCGAAAAACTGTTTTTT. Translation gives CASSQDRSGDVEKLFF.

V usage is TRBV6-5 and J usage is TRBJ1-1; D is ambiguous. V was shortened by 7 bases and J by 3 bases, with 9 bases between the two germline ends. The CDR3 length is 12 residues. Germline V CDR1 and CDR2: MNHEY, SVGAGI. CDR3 in amino acids: CASKNKDTEAFF. CDR3 nucleotides: TGTGCCAGCAAAAATAAGGACACTGAAGCTTTCTTT.

V gene TRBV11-2 combines with J gene TRBJ2-2; no clear D gene. The CDR3 is 14 residues long. V was trimmed by 0 bases and J by 4 bases, leaving 6 bases between them. CDR1 SGHAT and CDR2 FQNNGV come from the germline V gene. This CDR3 reads CASSLDPGTGELFF. CDR3 coding DNA: TGTGCCAGCAGCTTAGATCCCGGCACCGGGGAGCTGTTTTTT.

The genes are TRBV5-1 and TRBJ1-3; D is unclear. Trimming cost V 4 bases and J 4 bases, with 18 bases left between them. This CDR3 contains 16 residues. The germline V gene has CDR1 SGHRS and CDR2 YFSETQ. CDR3 region: CASSLSEVHLGNTIYF. The CDR3 DNA sequence: TGCGCCAGCAGCCTAAGTGAGGTTCATCTAGGAAACACCATATATTTT.